This is a list of T cell receptor beta chains from one sample in a study of CD8 T cells in Susac syndrome. TCRdb reprocessed the immunoSEQ multiplex PCR reads with MiXCR, giving one entry per CDR3 protein. The table includes about 130,000 distinct CDR3 sequences, around 95% detected once. Material: CD8+ T cells from PBMCs. Receptor source: a human donor with Susac syndrome. The CDR3 runs from the conserved cysteine through the conserved F or W. A D gene is named only where the DNA matches it firmly. Clone size is given for some rows only: seen once, a few or many times, or a class if the clone is expanded.

J	D	size	V	CDR3	DNA
TRBJ2-4	TRBD2	.	TRBV29-1	CSVEERGLAGGSTNIQYF	TGCAGCGTTGAAGAACGGGGACTAGCGGGAGGGAGTACAAACATTCAGTACTTC
TRBJ2-5	TRBD2	.	TRBV29-1	CSVDGLAGVGGETQYF	TGCAGCGTTGATGGGCTAGCGGGAGTTGGAGGAGAGACCCAGTACTTC
TRBJ2-1	.	.	TRBV12-3/TRBV12-4	CASSLSLYEQFF	TGTGCCAGCAGTCTTTCGTTGTATGAGCAGTTCTTC
TRBJ2-6	.	.	TRBV28	CASSLPGLSGANVLTF	TGTGCCAGCAGTCTCCCAGGGCTCTCTGGGGCCAACGTCCTGACTTTC
TRBJ2-7	.	.	TRBV13	CASSLGLLGAGEQYF	TGTGCCAGCAGCTTAGGCCTCCTGGGGGCGGGCGAGCAGTACTTC
TRBJ2-1	.	.	TRBV5-1	CASSRPTGETIGKQFF	TGCGCCAGCAGCCGACCGACAGGAGAAACAATCGGTAAGCAGTTCTTC
TRBJ2-3	.	once	TRBV4-1	CASSRLYRTPTDTQYF	TGCGCCAGCAGCCGTCTATACAGGACTCCCACAGATACGCAGTATTTT
TRBJ2-7	TRBD1	.	TRBV25-1	CASASGTGGYEQYF	TGTGCCAGTGCCTCCGGGACAGGGGGTTACGAGCAGTACTTC
TRBJ1-1	.	.	TRBV28	CASSLRGVMNTEAFF	TGTGCCAGCAGTTTGCGGGGGGTCATGAACACTGAAGCTTTCTTT
TRBJ1-2	.	.	TRBV20-1	CSAEGLWSNYGYTF	TGCAGTGCGGAGGGTCTGTGGAGTAACTATGGCTACACCTTC
TRBJ2-7	.	.	TRBV27	CASSRMGHLAYEQYF	TGTGCCAGCAGCCGTATGGGGCACTTAGCCTACGAGCAGTACTTC
TRBJ2-7	TRBD2	once	TRBV4-1	CASSQEIAGVGEQYF	TGCGCCAGCAGCCAAGAGATAGCGGGAGTGGGGGAGCAGTACTTC
TRBJ1-2	TRBD1	.	TRBV6-1	CASSGPGTGRSGYTF	TGTGCCAGCAGTGGCCCCGGGACAGGGAGAAGTGGCTACACCTTC
TRBJ2-5	.	once	TRBV20-1	CSARDLGGGVLETQYF	TGCAGTGCTAGAGATCTGGGGGGAGGCGTCCTTGAGACCCAGTACTTC
TRBJ2-7	.	.	TRBV28	CASRRSREQYF	TGTGCCAGCAGAAGATCTCGCGAGCAGTACTTC
TRBJ1-4	TRBD1	.	TRBV2	CASSEGTGGTNEKLFF	TGTGCCAGCAGTGAAGGGACAGGTGGAACCAATGAAAAACTGTTTTTT
TRBJ1-2	.	.	TRBV12-5	CASGLVVGGRDGYTF	TGTGCTAGTGGTTTGGTAGTCGGGGGGCGGGATGGCTACACCTTC
TRBJ2-6	.	once	TRBV3-1	CASSQGVQGPLNVLTF	TGTGCCAGCAGCCAAGGAGTACAGGGTCCTCTTAACGTCCTGACTTTC
TRBJ2-2	.	.	TRBV4-1	CASQGNTGELFF	TGCGCCAGCCAAGGAAACACCGGGGAGCTGTTTTTT
TRBJ1-2	TRBD1	.	TRBV5-1	CASRPGDSGLYGYTF	TGCGCCAGCAGACCCGGGGACAGCGGGTTATATGGCTACACCTTC
TRBJ1-5	.	.	TRBV7-8	CASSGGQFNQPQHF	TGTGCCAGCAGCGGAGGACAGTTCAATCAGCCCCAGCATTTT
TRBJ2-1	TRBD2	.	TRBV11-2	CASSLDRWTSGIYEQFF	TGTGCCAGCAGCTTAGATCGTTGGACTAGCGGGATTTATGAGCAGTTCTTC